Following are 11 T cell receptor beta chains from one sample sequenced in a study of blood T cell repertoires in COVID-19. Libraries were prepared by immunoSEQ multiplex PCR; TCRdb keeps only in-frame clonotypes and omits some of them. The sample records about 150,000 clones, about 89% being singletons. Sequences were obtained from peripheral blood. The origin of the receptors is a man between 60 and 75 years old with acute or convalescent COVID-19.

The chain uses TRBV12-5 and TRBJ2-2; D unresolved. The CDR3 is 12 amino acids. Trimming left V 5 bases short and J 4 bases short, with 5 bases between. Germline-derived CDR1 and CDR2 are LGHNT and FRNRAP. The CDR3 is CASGQITGELFF. The CDR3 bases are TGTGCTAGTGGTCAAATCACCGGGGAGCTGTTTTTT.

This clone showed up just once. The CDR3 DNA is TGTGCCAGCAGCTCTTCGAACACCGGGGAGCTGTTTTTT. It translates to CASSSSNTGELFF. The rearrangement joins TRBV11-2 to TRBJ2-2, with no clear D. V shed 4 bases and J shed 0 bases, with 3 bases lying between them. Germline assignment: CDR1 SGHAT and CDR2 FQNNGV. There are 13 residues in the CDR3.

This chain links TRBV5-1 with TRBJ2-7; 9 bases agree with TRBD2. J was trimmed by 2 bases and V by 1 base; bases with no gene match: 7. The CDR3 loop spans 16 amino acids. In germline, CDR1 is SGHRS, CDR2 YFSETQ. The CDR3 region is CASSLTYSSGAYEQYF. The CDR3 DNA reads as TGCGCCAGCAGCTTGACTTACTCTAGCGGGGCCTACGAGCAGTACTTC.

The chain is built from TRBV6-5 and TRBJ2-7, with D possibly being TRBD2 (6 bases). Trimming shortened V by 6 bases and J by 2 bases, and 11 bases separated the two germline ends. The CDR3 has 13 residues. Germline V gives CDR1 MNHEY, CDR2 SVGAGI. In DNA, the CDR3 is TGTGCCAGCAGCAGGACGGGGGCCTACGAGCAGTACTTC. It translates to CASSRTGAYEQYF.

In its sample, this clone was seen a few times. V gene TRBV6-5 combines with J gene TRBJ1-1; D remains ambiguous. The V gene's germline CDR1 is MNHEY and CDR2 SVGAGI. The CDR3 has 14 residues. Trimming removed 5 bases at V and 7 bases at J, with 17 bases between. CDR3 DNA: TGTGCCAGCAGTCCCCCGGACGGGAACGGTGAAGCTTTCTTT. The encoded protein is CASSPPDGNGEAFF.

V is TRBV4-2 and J is TRBJ1-6; D not certain. V lost 0 bases, J lost 5 bases, and 11 bases lay in between. The CDR3 is 16 residues long. Germline V gene sequence: CDR1 LGHNA, CDR2 YNFKEQ. DNA for the CDR3: TGTGCCAGCAGCCAAGATATGAGGCAGAATAATTCACCCCTCCACTTT. It yields the protein CASSQDMRQNNSPLHF.

The chain uses TRBV10-2 and TRBJ2-1; possibly TRBD2 for D (5 bases). V was shortened by 7 bases and J by 3 bases, with 10 bases between the two germline ends. The germline gives CDR1 WSHSY, CDR2 SAAADI. CDR3 size: 13 residues. CDR3 protein: CASTLADYNEQFF. Written as DNA, the CDR3 is TGCGCCAGCACCCTAGCAGACTACAATGAGCAGTTCTTC.

The chain carries TRBV5-6 and TRBJ1-2; D not resolved. This CDR3 spans 14 amino acids. V lost 1 base and J lost 8, with 15 bases in between. CDR1 is SGHDT and CDR2 is YYEEEE in the germline V gene. Here the CDR3 reads CASSLRNLLGGYTF. The CDR3 nucleotides read TGTGCCAGCAGCTTGCGAAACCTCCTGGGCGGCTACACCTTC.

The J gene is TRBJ2-1, the V gene TRBV6-1; D perhaps matches TRBD1 (6 bases). CDR1 is MNHNS, CDR2 SASEGT, per germline. There are 16 residues in the CDR3. The V and J ends lost 4 bases and 11 bases respectively, with 24 bases between them. The CDR3 region has the DNA TGTGCCAGCAGTGCTTCATCCAGGGGTTGGGGAATGAAGCAGTTCTTC. It is translated as CASSASSRGWGMKQFF.

This chain uses TRBV27 with TRBJ2-2; tentative D call: TRBD2 (6 bases). CDR1 and CDR2 from the germline V gene are MNHEY and SMNVEV (reference sequence). Trimming took off 3 bases at V and 7 bases at J, with 9 bases between the two ends. The CDR3 runs to 13 residues. In DNA, the CDR3 is TGTGCCAGCAGTTTTGGAGGGGACGGGGAGCTGTTTTTT. It translates to CASSFGGDGELFF.

This chain connects TRBV30 to TRBJ1-1; 7 bases match TRBD1. The V gene's germline CDR1 is GTSNPN and CDR2 SVGIG (reference sequence). V shed 5 bases, J shed 1 base, and the junction held 4 bases outside the gene matches. The CDR3 contains 13 residues. The CDR3 DNA is TGTGCCTGGGCACAGGGGAGGAACACTGAAGCTTTCTTT. This codes for CAWAQGRNTEAFF.